The clone carrying this T cell receptor beta chain was picked up a small number of times. Its target is unknown. This sample was included in a study of T cell repertoires in cytomegalovirus infection. One entry per CDR3 protein, called by TCRdb with MiXCR from the reads. The repertoire includes 560,000 or so distinct CDR3 sequences, more than 15% of them detected once, and around 25% sits in the top ten. Whole-study findings and limits: In two of eight donors, the top clonotype was HLA-C-restricted CMV-specific.

The CDR3 has 15 amino acids. The germline V and J ends were trimmed by 5 bases and 7 bases, with 18 bases remaining between them. Per the germline V gene, CDR1 is LNHDA and CDR2 is SQIVND (reference sequence). Sequencing input: CD8+ T cells from PBMCs. This receptor was obtained from a human donor in good health (CMV status not recorded). Some clones in this sample may be carry-over from other donors' samples. The chain is built from TRBV19 and TRBJ2-1, with D maybe TRBD2 (5 bases). CDR3 residues: CASSPLRDSANEQFF. In DNA form, the CDR3 reads TGTGCCAGTAGTCCCCTAAGGGATAGCGCGAATGAGCAGTTCTTC.